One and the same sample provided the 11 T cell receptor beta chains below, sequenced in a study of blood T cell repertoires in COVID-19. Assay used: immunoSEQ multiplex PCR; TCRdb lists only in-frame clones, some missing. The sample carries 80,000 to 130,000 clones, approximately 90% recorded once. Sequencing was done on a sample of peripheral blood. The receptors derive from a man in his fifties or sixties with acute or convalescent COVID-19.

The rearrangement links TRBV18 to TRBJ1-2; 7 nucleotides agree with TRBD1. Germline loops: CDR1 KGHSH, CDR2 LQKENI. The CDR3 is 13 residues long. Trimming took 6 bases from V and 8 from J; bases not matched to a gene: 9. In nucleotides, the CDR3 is TGTGCCAGCTCTCGCGAGGGGGCGCGGGGCTACACCTTC. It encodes CASSREGARGYTF.

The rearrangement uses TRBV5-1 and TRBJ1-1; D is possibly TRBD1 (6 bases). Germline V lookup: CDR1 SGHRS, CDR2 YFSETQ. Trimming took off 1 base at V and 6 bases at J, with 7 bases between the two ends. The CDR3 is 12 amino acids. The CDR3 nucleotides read TGCGCCAGCAGCTTGACAGGGCCTGAAGCTTTCTTT. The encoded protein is CASSLTGPEAFF.

The chain's CDR3 is CASSMSGGPNEQFF. The CDR3 DNA reads TGTGCCAGTAGTATGAGCGGGGGCCCAAATGAGCAGTTCTTC. The chain carries TRBV19 and TRBJ2-1; 8 bases align to TRBD2. CDR1 and CDR2 (germline): LNHDA, SQIVND (reference sequence). V lost 3 bases to trimming and J lost 7 bases; unmatched junction nucleotides: 5. The length of the CDR3 is 14 residues. The entire variable domain, with the rest obtained from reference TRBV19 and TRBJ2-1, is as follows: DGGITQSPKYLFRKEGQNVTLSCEQNLNHDAMYWYRQDPGQGLRLIYYSQIVNDFQKGDIAEGYSVSREKKESFPLTVTSAQKNPTAFYLCASSMSGGPNEQFFGPGTRLTVL.

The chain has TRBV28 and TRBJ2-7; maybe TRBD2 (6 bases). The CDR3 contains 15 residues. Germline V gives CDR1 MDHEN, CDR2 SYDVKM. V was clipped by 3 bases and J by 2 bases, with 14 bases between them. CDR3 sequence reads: CASSFGGGQTYEQYF. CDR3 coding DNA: TGTGCCAGCAGTTTCGGGGGAGGCCAGACCTACGAGCAGTACTTC. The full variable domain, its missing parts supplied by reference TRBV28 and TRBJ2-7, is DVKVTQSSRYLVKRTGEKVFLECVQDMDHENMFWYRQDPGLGLRLIYFSYDVKMKEKGDIPEGYSVSREKKERFSLILESASTNQTSMYLCASSFGGGQTYEQYFGPGTRLTVT.

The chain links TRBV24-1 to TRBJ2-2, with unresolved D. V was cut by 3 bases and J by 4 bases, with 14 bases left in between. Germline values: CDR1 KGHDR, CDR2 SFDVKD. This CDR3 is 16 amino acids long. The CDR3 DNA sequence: TGTGCCACCAGTGATCCTGGAGTATCCACCACCGGGGAGCTGTTTTTT. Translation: CATSDPGVSTTGELFF.

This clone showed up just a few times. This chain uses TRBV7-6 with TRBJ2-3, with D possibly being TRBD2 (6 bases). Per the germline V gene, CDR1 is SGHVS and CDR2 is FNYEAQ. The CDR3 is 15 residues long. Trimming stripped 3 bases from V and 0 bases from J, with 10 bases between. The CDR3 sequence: CASSFAGTSTDTQYF. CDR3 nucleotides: TGTGCCAGCAGCTTCGCCGGGACTAGCACAGATACGCAGTATTTT.

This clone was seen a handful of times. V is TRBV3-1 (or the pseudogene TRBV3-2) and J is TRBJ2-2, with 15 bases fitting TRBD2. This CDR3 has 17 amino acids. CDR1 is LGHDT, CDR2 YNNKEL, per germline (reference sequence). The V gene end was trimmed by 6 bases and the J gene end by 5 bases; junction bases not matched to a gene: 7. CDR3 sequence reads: CASSRTSGRARTGELFF. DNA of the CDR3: TGTGCCAGCAGTCGGACTAGCGGGAGGGCCCGTACCGGGGAGCTGTTTTTT.

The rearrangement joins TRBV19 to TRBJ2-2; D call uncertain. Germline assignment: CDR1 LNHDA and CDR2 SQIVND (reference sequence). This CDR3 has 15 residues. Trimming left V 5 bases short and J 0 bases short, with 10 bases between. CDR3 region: CASSLLLANTGELFF. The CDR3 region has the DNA TGTGCCAGTAGTCTTCTCCTAGCGAACACCGGGGAGCTGTTTTTT. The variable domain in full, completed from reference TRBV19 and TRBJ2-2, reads DGGITQSPKYLFRKEGQNVTLSCEQNLNHDAMYWYRQDPGQGLRLIYYSQIVNDFQKGDIAEGYSVSREKKESFPLTVTSAQKNPTAFYLCASSLLLANTGELFFGEGSRLTVL.

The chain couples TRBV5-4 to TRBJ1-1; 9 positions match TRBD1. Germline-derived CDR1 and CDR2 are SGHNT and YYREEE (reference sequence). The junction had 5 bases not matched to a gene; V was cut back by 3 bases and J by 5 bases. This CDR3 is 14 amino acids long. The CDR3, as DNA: TGTGCCAGCAGCTCTGGACAGGGGCGGACTGAAGCTTTCTTT. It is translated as CASSSGQGRTEAFF.

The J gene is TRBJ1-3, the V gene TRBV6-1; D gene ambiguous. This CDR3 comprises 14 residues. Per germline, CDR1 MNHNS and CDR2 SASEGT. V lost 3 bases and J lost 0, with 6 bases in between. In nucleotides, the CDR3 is TGTGCCAGCAGTGACAGCGCCTCTGGAAACACCATATATTTT. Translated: CASSDSASGNTIYF.

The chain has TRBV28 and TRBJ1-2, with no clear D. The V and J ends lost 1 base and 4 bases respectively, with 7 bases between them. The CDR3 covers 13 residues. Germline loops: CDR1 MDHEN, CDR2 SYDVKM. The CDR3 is CASSLSHLYGYTF. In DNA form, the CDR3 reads TGTGCCAGCAGTTTATCACACCTCTATGGCTACACCTTC.